Each of the 19 T cell receptor beta chains below was sequenced from the same sample in a study of identical twins. TCRdb used MiXCR to reprocess the 5' RACE reads, holding one entry per CDR3 protein. The sample carries 350,000 to 500,000 distinct CDR3 sequences, around 18% recorded once. Sequenced input: naive T cells sorted from blood. All receptors derive from a man aged 45-65 years in good health.

The chain joins TRBV10-3 to TRBJ2-5; 7 nucleotides align to TRBD2. The junction had 4 bases not matched to a gene; V was cut back by 4 bases and J by 5 bases. The CDR3 runs to 13 residues. Germline CDR1 reads ENHRY; CDR2 reads SYGVKD. Here the CDR3 DNA reads TGTGCCATCAGTGCTCTTAGCGGGGAGACCCAGTACTTC. It translates to CAISALSGETQYF.

This clonotype was seen at least ten times. The rearrangement uses TRBV6-1 and TRBJ1-3; D perhaps matches TRBD1 (5 bases). This CDR3 is built from 14 residues. Germline lookup yields CDR1 MNHNS and CDR2 SASEGT. Deletions cut 6 bases from V and 0 bases from J, with 9 bases between. The CDR3, as DNA: TGTGCCAGCAGGGGACTGTACTCTGGAAACACCATATATTTT. Translation gives CASRGLYSGNTIYF.

This clonotype came up many times. DNA for the CDR3: TGTGCCAGTAGTATCGGGACTTACAATGAGCAGTTCTTC. Its translation: CASSIGTYNEQFF. The genes are TRBV19 and TRBJ2-1; possible D gene TRBD2, 6 bases. This CDR3 is 13 amino acids long. The germline V gene has CDR1 LNHDA and CDR2 SQIVND (reference sequence). The V end was cut by 3 bases, the J end by 4 bases, with 7 bases between.

V usage is TRBV6-2 or TRBV6-3 and J usage is TRBJ2-1; D not resolved. V lost 4 bases to trimming and J lost 0 bases, with 19 bases between them. The CDR3 totals 18 residues. Germline V gene data show CDR1 as MNHEY and CDR2 as SVGEGT. CDR3 residues: CASSSAPPGTSSYNEQFF. The DNA of the CDR3 is TGTGCCAGCAGTTCCGCGCCCCCGGGCACGAGCTCCTACAATGAGCAGTTCTTC.

This clonotype came up many times. The gene calls are TRBV6-2 or TRBV6-3 and TRBJ2-5, with 9 bases identical to TRBD1. The CDR3 has 13 amino acids. V shed 6 bases, J shed 5 bases, and the junction held 4 bases outside the gene matches. The V gene's germline CDR1 is MNHEY and CDR2 SVGEGT. The CDR3 DNA reads as TGTGCCAGCAGGACAGGGGGATCTGAGACCCAGTACTTC. Protein sequence: CASRTGGSETQYF.

This clonotype was observed at least ten times. This rearrangement joins TRBV20-1 to TRBJ1-2, with TRBD1 as a possible D gene (5 bases). Germline V CDR1 and CDR2: DFQATT, SNEGSKA (reference sequence). Trimming shortened V by 4 bases and J by 3 bases, and 18 bases separated the two germline ends. This CDR3 is built from 15 residues. CDR3 coding DNA: TGCAGTGCTAACGCACTTCGGGACGGGCACTATGGCTACACCTTC. It translates to CSANALRDGHYGYTF.

The chain is built from TRBV20-1 and TRBJ2-7; D may match TRBD1 or TRBD2 (5 bases each). Germline loops: CDR1 DFQATT, CDR2 SNEGSKA (reference sequence). The CDR3 spans 16 residues. V was shortened by 0 bases and J by 3 bases, with 18 bases between the two germline ends. The CDR3 here is CSARDASKGRFYEQYF. Here the CDR3 DNA reads TGCAGTGCTAGAGATGCGAGTAAGGGACGTTTCTACGAGCAGTACTTC.

The sample holds a few counts of this clonotype. This rearrangement joins TRBV28 to TRBJ2-7; 8 nucleotides line up with TRBD2. V trimming: 5 bases; J trimming: 0 bases; junction bases outside the gene matches: 12. The CDR3 totals 17 residues. Germline CDR1 reads MDHEN; CDR2 reads SYDVKM. The CDR3 loop is CASSMSLSGASSYEQYF. As DNA, the CDR3 is TGTGCCAGCAGTATGTCCCTTAGCGGGGCAAGCTCCTACGAGCAGTACTTC.

The J gene is TRBJ2-7, the V gene TRBV6-2 or TRBV6-3; D possibly matches TRBD1 or TRBD2 (6 bases each). Germline lookup yields CDR1 MNHEY and CDR2 SVGEGT. The germline V and J ends were trimmed by 6 bases and 4 bases, with 19 bases remaining between them. This CDR3 comprises 15 residues. The CDR3 protein is CASSSTRAGTYEQYF. The CDR3 DNA is TGTGCCAGCAGCTCCACCAGGGCGGGGACATACGAGCAGTACTTC.

The chain uses TRBV7-8 and TRBJ2-1; D not resolved. The germline V gene has CDR1 SGHVS and CDR2 FQNEAQ. V was trimmed by 5 bases and J by 4 bases, leaving 9 bases between them. The CDR3 is 13 amino acids. The CDR3 reads CASSRQLYNEQFF. As DNA, the CDR3 is TGTGCCAGCAGCCGTCAATTGTACAATGAGCAGTTCTTC.

V gene TRBV5-1 combines with J gene TRBJ2-2, with D possibly TRBD2 on 6 matching bases. The CDR3 sequence is 16 residues long. Between the trimmed V and J ends, which lost 0 bases and 2 bases, there was a span of 11 bases. Germline lookup yields CDR1 SGHRS and CDR2 YFSETQ. As DNA, the CDR3 is TGCGCCAGCAGCTTGGATGGAGGGGCCAACACCGGGGAGCTGTTTTTT. Its protein is CASSLDGGANTGELFF.

This sequence joins TRBV5-1 and TRBJ1-1; TRBD1 matches at 7 bases. Germline lookup yields CDR1 SGHRS and CDR2 YFSETQ. J gave up 1 base and V 3 bases, and 3 bases lay outside the gene matches. The CDR3 covers 14 residues. This CDR3 reads CASSWDSPNTEAFF. The CDR3 bases are TGCGCCAGCAGCTGGGACAGTCCGAACACTGAAGCTTTCTTT.

This clonotype was observed a few times. The chain links TRBV5-1 to TRBJ2-7; D is possibly TRBD1 (6 bases). V was clipped by 0 bases and J by 4 bases, with 17 bases between them. The CDR3 is made up of 16 amino acids. The V gene's germline CDR1 is SGHRS and CDR2 YFSETQ. The chain's CDR3 is CASSLAPRTEIYEQYF. The CDR3 DNA follows: TGCGCCAGCAGCTTGGCCCCAAGGACAGAGATTTACGAGCAGTACTTC.

This clonotype was seen at least ten times. The chain recombines TRBV12-3 or TRBV12-4 with TRBJ1-6, with unresolved D. The CDR3 has 14 amino acids. V lost 6 bases and J lost 7, with 13 bases in between. CDR3 DNA: TGTGCCAGCAGCTACTTGTCTGGCAATTCACCCCTCCACTTT. Amino acid sequence: CASSYLSGNSPLHF.

This clonotype was seen a handful of times. V and J are TRBV5-5 and TRBJ2-3; 7 bases map to TRBD2. Per germline, CDR1 SGHKS and CDR2 YYEKEE (reference sequence). With V trimmed by 6 bases and J by 6 bases, 10 bases remained unmatched. The CDR3 runs to 14 residues. CDR3 in amino acids: CASTLLGGGDTQYF. The CDR3 nucleotides read TGTGCCAGCACCCTCTTGGGGGGGGGTGATACGCAGTATTTT.

The V call is TRBV5-1, the J call TRBJ2-1; TRBD1 matches 7 bases. In germline, CDR1 is SGHRS, CDR2 YFSETQ. The CDR3 loop spans 14 amino acids. J lost 8 bases, V lost 1 base, and 6 bases had no gene match. CDR3 residues: CASSLLTGNYEQFF. As DNA, the CDR3 is TGCGCCAGCAGCTTGTTGACAGGGAACTATGAGCAGTTCTTC.

This clonotype showed up many times. This chain links TRBV5-5 with TRBJ1-1; 8 bases fit TRBD1. The CDR3 contains 15 residues. The germline gives CDR1 SGHKS, CDR2 YYEKEE (reference sequence). Trimming removed 1 base from V and 3 bases from J; junction bases left unmatched: 5. The CDR3 spells CASSLLGTGYTEAFF. CDR3 nucleotide sequence: TGTGCCAGCAGCTTGCTGGGGACAGGCTACACTGAAGCTTTCTTT. Filled out from reference TRBV5-5 and TRBJ1-1, the complete variable domain reads DAGVTQSPTHLIKTRGQQVTLRCSPISGHKSVSWYQQVLGQGPQFIFQYYEKEERGRGNFPDRFSARQFPNYSSELNVNALLLGDSALYLCASSLLGTGYTEAFFGQGTRLTVV.

This chain connects TRBV10-3 to TRBJ2-1; 7 bases agree with TRBD1. Per the germline V gene, CDR1 is ENHRY and CDR2 is SYGVKD. J lost 8 bases, V lost 3 bases, and 7 bases had no gene match. The CDR3 length is 14 residues. Here the CDR3 reads CAISDLEGAYEQFF. CDR3 nucleotides: TGTGCCATCAGTGATCTTGAGGGGGCCTATGAGCAGTTCTTC.

This clonotype has ten or more counts. The J gene is TRBJ1-5, the V gene TRBV29-1; D unresolved. Germline CDR1 and CDR2: SQVTM and ANQGSEA. Trimming cost V 4 bases and J 1 base, with 8 bases left between them. The CDR3 is made up of 13 amino acids. The CDR3 DNA is TGCAGCGTTGGTGGTGAAAGCAATCAGCCCCAGCATTTT. This translates into CSVGGESNQPQHF. Filled out from reference TRBV29-1 and TRBJ1-5, the complete variable domain reads SAVISQKPSRDICQRGTSLTIQCQVDSQVTMMFWYRQQPGQSLTLIATANQGSEATYESGFVIDKFPISRPNLTFSTLTVSNMSPEDSSIYLCSVGGESNQPQHFGDGTRLSIL.